What follows are 24 T cell receptor beta chains derived from one specimen sequenced in a study of cytomegalovirus exposure and HLA in healthy donors. The study ran its PCR with 60 Vbeta and 13 Jbeta primers. The assay was immunoSEQ multiplex PCR, and TCRdb's table has in-frame clones only and misses some. Of 110,000 to 150,000 clones listed, about three quarters are singletons. The source material was PBMCs. These receptors were taken from a man aged 18 to 30 in good health and CMV-seronegative.

This clone was seen once. This sequence joins TRBV27 and TRBJ2-7, with D possibly being TRBD1 (5 bases). The CDR3 extends over 14 amino acids. Germline-derived CDR1 and CDR2 are MNHEY and SMNVEV (reference sequence). Between the trimmed V and J ends, which lost 2 bases and 0 bases, there was a span of 8 bases. CDR3 bases: TGTGCCAGCAGTTTACAGGGAAGCTCCTACGAGCAGTACTTC. Protein sequence: CASSLQGSSYEQYF.

The chain recombines TRBV19 with TRBJ2-7; the D gene is possibly TRBD2 (5 bases). The length of the CDR3 is 14 residues. Germline V gene sequence: CDR1 LNHDA, CDR2 SQIVND (reference sequence). The V end was cut by 3 bases, the J end by 6 bases, with 15 bases between. CDR3 nucleotides: TGTGCCAGTAGTATTCCACTAGGTAGATCCGAGCAGTACTTC. This encodes CASSIPLGRSEQYF.

This clone turned up a few times. Other DNA sequences in this sample translate to the same CDR3. The rearrangement joins TRBV4-1 to TRBJ2-5, with 10 bases aligning to TRBD2. Germline assignment: CDR1 MGHRA and CDR2 YSYEKL. Trimming cost V 2 bases and J 4 bases; bases outside gene matches: 4. The CDR3 covers 15 residues. CDR3 protein: CASSQLAGEGETQYF. DNA of the CDR3: TGCGCCAGCAGCCAACTAGCGGGAGAGGGAGAGACCCAGTACTTC.

This clone was observed a few times. The chain carries TRBV4-1 and TRBJ1-5; a weak D match, TRBD1 (6 bases). There are 16 residues in the CDR3. V dropped 3 bases and J dropped 6 bases, with 18 bases sitting between them. Germline CDR1 reads MGHRA; CDR2 reads YSYEKL. The CDR3 nucleotides are TGCGCCAGCAGCCACTTACAGGGCGGGCCTCCTCAGCCCCAGCATTTT. Its protein is CASSHLQGGPPQPQHF.

The chain recombines TRBV7-8 with TRBJ2-1; a possible D gene is TRBD2 (5 bases). Germline CDR1 SGHVS, CDR2 FQNEAQ. V was cut by 4 bases and J by 0 bases, with 13 bases left in between. The CDR3 runs 16 residues. The CDR3 reads CASSWELGHSYNEQFF. In nucleotides, the CDR3 is TGTGCCAGCAGCTGGGAACTAGGGCACTCCTACAATGAGCAGTTCTTC.

The chain uses TRBV19 and TRBJ2-7, with 11 positions matching TRBD1. The CDR3 consists of 15 residues. After removal of 5 bases from V and 5 bases from J, the junction contained 8 bases not matched to a gene. From germline, CDR1 is LNHDA and CDR2 SQIVND (reference sequence). In DNA form, the CDR3 reads TGTGCCAGTAGTCCCGGGACAGGGGGACTGGACGAGCAGTACTTC. This gives the protein CASSPGTGGLDEQYF.

The chain employs TRBV30 and TRBJ2-5; a weak D match, TRBD1 (6 bases). The CDR3 runs to 13 residues. V shed 1 base and J shed 7 bases, with 13 bases lying between them. CDR1 and CDR2 (germline): GTSNPN, SVGIG (reference sequence). In nucleotides, the CDR3 is TGTGCCTGGAGTGCTACAGGGTCAGGGACCCAGTACTTC. Encoded protein: CAWSATGSGTQYF.

V gene TRBV11-3 combines with J gene TRBJ2-1; 9 bases line up with TRBD2. This CDR3 has 15 amino acids. Trimming removed 5 bases from V and 6 bases from J; junction bases left unmatched: 8. Germline V gene sequence: CDR1 SGHNT, CDR2 YENEEA. This CDR3 is CASSPRGRASNEQFF. CDR3 nucleotide sequence: TGTGCCAGCAGCCCCCGCGGGAGGGCATCCAATGAGCAGTTCTTC.

The gene calls are TRBV7-9 and TRBJ2-5; no clear D gene. The length of the CDR3 is 13 residues. Germline V CDR1 and CDR2: SEHNR, FQNEAQ (reference sequence). Between the trimmed V and J ends, which lost 2 bases and 4 bases, there was a span of 8 bases. The chain's CDR3 is CASSLSPPETQYF. As DNA, the CDR3 is TGTGCCAGCAGCTTAAGCCCCCCAGAGACCCAGTACTTC.

This chain connects TRBV5-6 to TRBJ2-7; D possibly corresponds to TRBD2 (6 bases). Deletions cut 4 bases from V and 4 bases from J, with 18 bases between. The CDR3 is 15 residues long. Germline V lookup: CDR1 SGHDT, CDR2 YYEEEE. CDR3 in amino acids: CASSAGLFTGYEQYF. Here the CDR3 DNA reads TGTGCCAGCAGCGCGGGACTCTTCACCGGGTACGAGCAGTACTTC.

As regards this clone: In the same sample, other DNA sequences code for this CDR3. The chain couples TRBV2 to TRBJ1-5; no definite D call. Germline-derived CDR1 and CDR2 are SNHLY and FYNNEI. This CDR3 contains 14 residues. V was shortened by 2 bases and J by 3 bases, with 8 bases between the two germline ends. The DNA for the CDR3 is TGTGCCAGCAGTGAACTCCAACTCAATCAGCCCCAGCATTTT. Protein sequence: CASSELQLNQPQHF.

The rearrangement uses TRBV5-6 and TRBJ2-7; 13 bases agree with TRBD2. The length of the CDR3 is 15 residues. V shed 0 bases, J shed 5 bases, and the junction held 2 bases outside the gene matches. Germline V CDR1 and CDR2: SGHDT, YYEEEE. As DNA, the CDR3 is TGTGCCAGCAGCTTGGCCGGACTAGCGGGAGACGAGCAGTACTTC. Protein product: CASSLAGLAGDEQYF.

The chain is built from TRBV7-2 and TRBJ2-7; 8 nucleotides match TRBD1. The CDR3 loop spans 16 amino acids. Germline V gene data show CDR1 as SGHTA and CDR2 as FQGNSA. The V segment lost 3 bases and the J segment 3 bases; nucleotides outside the gene matches: 10. The CDR3 DNA follows: TGTGCCAGCAGCTTGGACAGGGACCCTGGAAACTACGAGCAGTACTTC. It is translated as CASSLDRDPGNYEQYF.

This clone was found a few times. The chain combines TRBV6-5 with TRBJ1-2; D may be TRBD1 (6 bases). CDR1 is MNHEY, CDR2 SVGAGI, per germline. V lost 0 bases and J lost 8, with 10 bases in between. This CDR3 comprises 13 residues. Here the CDR3 reads CASSYSRGGGYTF. The CDR3 DNA reads TGTGCCAGCAGTTACTCGAGGGGGGGAGGCTACACCTTC.

The chain recombines TRBV30 with TRBJ1-4, with a weak D call TRBD1 (5 bases). V lost 3 bases and J lost 0, with 11 bases in between. The germline CDR1 and CDR2 sequences are GTSNPN and SVGIG (reference sequence). The CDR3 runs to 15 residues. CDR3 residues: CAWSGGGATNEKLFF. As DNA, the CDR3 is TGTGCCTGGAGCGGGGGGGGAGCAACTAATGAAAAACTGTTTTTT.

The rearrangement joins TRBV10-1 to TRBJ1-3; possibly TRBD1 for D (6 bases). Trimming removed 8 bases from V and 0 bases from J, with 8 bases in between. CDR1 and CDR2 (germline): WNHNN, SYGVQD (reference sequence). CDR3 size: 13 residues. The CDR3 protein is CASGQSSGNTIYF. The CDR3 coding sequence is TGCGCCAGCGGACAGAGCTCTGGAAACACCATATATTTT.

The CDR3 region has the DNA TGTGCCAGTAGTGAAGCAGGAGGGCCCTATGGCTACACCTTC. Its translation: CASSEAGGPYGYTF. V gene TRBV19 combines with J gene TRBJ1-2; D call uncertain. Looked up from germline, CDR1 is LNHDA and CDR2 is SQIVND (reference sequence). This CDR3 has 14 residues. Trimming pared 5 bases from V and 4 bases from J, leaving 14 bases between.

V gene TRBV7-2 combines with J gene TRBJ2-3, with 14 bases fitting TRBD2. The CDR3 contains 17 residues. Germline V gives CDR1 SGHTA, CDR2 FQGNSA. V gave up 3 bases and J gave up 6 bases; unmatched junction bases: 8. The CDR3 sequence is CASSLTSGGVIFDTQYF. DNA of the CDR3: TGTGCCAGCAGCTTGACTAGCGGGGGGGTAATCTTCGATACGCAGTATTTT.

The gene calls are TRBV4-1 and TRBJ1-1; D not certain. CDR3 length: 14 residues. Germline V gives CDR1 MGHRA, CDR2 YSYEKL. The ends were cut back, 7 bases at V and 4 bases at J, with 16 bases in the middle. This CDR3 reads CASTPAYSSTEAFF. CDR3 DNA: TGCGCCAGCACCCCCGCCTACAGCTCCACTGAAGCTTTCTTT.

This clone was picked up one time. The chain is built from TRBV27 and TRBJ2-7, with D possibly TRBD1 on 5 matching bases. Trimming pared 0 bases from V and 2 bases from J, leaving 11 bases between. The CDR3 is 15 residues long. The germline gives CDR1 MNHEY, CDR2 SMNVEV (reference sequence). This CDR3 reads CASSLSGALPYEQYF. CDR3 nucleotides: TGTGCCAGCAGTTTATCAGGGGCTCTTCCCTACGAGCAGTACTTC.

This chain uses TRBV5-1 with TRBJ1-1; 8 bases fit TRBD1. This CDR3 region has 14 residues. Looked up from germline, CDR1 is SGHRS and CDR2 is YFSETQ. With V trimmed by 4 bases and J by 6 bases, 8 bases remained unmatched. This chain's CDR3 is CASSPHLDRAEAFF. CDR3 sequence (DNA): TGCGCCAGCAGCCCCCACCTGGACAGGGCTGAAGCTTTCTTT.

The chain links TRBV5-1 to TRBJ1-2, with D possibly being TRBD1 (5 bases). Trimming removed 4 bases at V and 6 bases at J, with 19 bases between. This CDR3 spans 15 amino acids. Germline loops: CDR1 SGHRS, CDR2 YFSETQ. CDR3 loop: CASSRGRDFFDGYTF. The CDR3 bases are TGCGCCAGCAGCCGGGGGAGAGATTTTTTTGATGGCTACACCTTC.

This sequence joins TRBV5-8 and TRBJ2-7; 9 bases fit TRBD1. From germline, CDR1 is SGHTS and CDR2 YDEGEE. Germline trimming cut 3 bases from V and 5 bases from J; bases unmatched to any gene: 15. The CDR3 has 17 residues. CDR3 in amino acids: CASSSEGDRGTGNEQYF. The CDR3 DNA sequence: TGTGCCAGCAGCTCCGAGGGTGACAGGGGGACGGGAAACGAGCAGTACTTC.

V usage is TRBV9 and J usage is TRBJ2-5; 7 bases line up with TRBD2. CDR1 is SGDLS and CDR2 is YYNGEE in the germline V gene. The CDR3 consists of 16 residues. The V and J ends lost 3 bases and 0 bases, in that order; junction bases with no gene match: 8. CDR3 bases: TGTGCCAGCAGCGCTAGCCCTAGCGGAGACCAAGAGACCCAGTACTTC. Protein sequence: CASSASPSGDQETQYF.